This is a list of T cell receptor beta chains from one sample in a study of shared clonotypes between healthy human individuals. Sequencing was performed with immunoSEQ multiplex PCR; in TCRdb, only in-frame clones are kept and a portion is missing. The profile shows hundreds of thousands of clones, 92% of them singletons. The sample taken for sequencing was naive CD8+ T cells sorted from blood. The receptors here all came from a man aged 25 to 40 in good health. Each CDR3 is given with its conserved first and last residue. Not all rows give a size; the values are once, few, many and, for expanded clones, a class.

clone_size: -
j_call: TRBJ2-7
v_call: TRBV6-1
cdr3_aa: CASSEGIRGLAGYEQYF

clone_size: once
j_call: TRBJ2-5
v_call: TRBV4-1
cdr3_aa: CASSPIASQETQYF

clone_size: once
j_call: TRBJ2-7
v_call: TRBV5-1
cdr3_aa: CASSLSPGPSYEQYF

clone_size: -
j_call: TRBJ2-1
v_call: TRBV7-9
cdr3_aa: CASSFGPGNEQFF

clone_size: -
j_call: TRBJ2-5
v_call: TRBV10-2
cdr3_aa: CASREDSQETQYF

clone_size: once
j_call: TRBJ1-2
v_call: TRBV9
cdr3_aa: CASSVETGDGFYGYTF

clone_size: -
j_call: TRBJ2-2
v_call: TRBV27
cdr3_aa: CASTRGGSGELFF

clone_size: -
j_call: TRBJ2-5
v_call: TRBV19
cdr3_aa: CASRRADSRYYQETQYF

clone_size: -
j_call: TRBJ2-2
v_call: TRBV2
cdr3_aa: CASRVMGLGELFF

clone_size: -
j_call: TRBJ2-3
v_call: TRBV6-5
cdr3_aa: CASSQLDTQYF

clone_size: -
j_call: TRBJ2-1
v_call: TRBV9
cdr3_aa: CASSAGTGFAEQFF